Here is one TCR beta chain with its context. The antigen remains undetermined. With 60 Vbeta and 13 Jbeta primers, the PCR was carried out. Profiling relied on immunoSEQ multiplex PCR, and the TCRdb table lists in-frame clones only, not all of them. This repertoire shows hundreds of thousands of clones, 78% found once; its top ten account for less than 4.5%. These data are taken from a study of cytomegalovirus exposure and HLA in healthy donors. Findings of the study overall: A later analysis reported that several of the most significant clusters appeared to be linked to common viral pathogens, among them Epstein-Barr virus. In a later analysis, donors in an Asian-associated ancestry cluster reportedly had fewer N-insertions in productive TCRs than the cohort mean.

Sequencing was performed on PBMCs. The sequence was obtained from a male donor in good health and CMV-seronegative.

The CDR3 protein is CASRGGLVYEQYF. The DNA of the CDR3 is TGTGCCAGCAGGGGGGGACTAGTTTACGAGCAGTACTTC. This sequence joins TRBV2 and TRBJ2-7, with 8 bases fitting TRBD2. The CDR3 totals 13 residues. Germline V gives CDR1 SNHLY, CDR2 FYNNEI. V lost 6 bases to trimming and J lost 4 bases; unmatched junction nucleotides: 5.